This TCR beta chain was recovered during a study of blood T cells in healthy people across ages. Study-wide points: Researchers report that TCR beta diversity correlated strongly with naive T cell percentage.

Samples had at least 7 million PBMCs isolated from them. In its sample, this clonotype was seen many times. The antigen remains unidentified. Together with a sample-barcoded 5' primer, a J-beta primer mix was included in a second PCR lasting about 7 to 12 cycles. Individual samples furnished no less than 2.5 million CDR3-containing paired-end reads apiece. A single record per CDR3 protein comes from TCRdb applying MiXCR to the 5' RACE reads. The profile shows 700,000 to 800,000 distinct CDR3 sequences, around 40% of them singletons. The germline gives CDR1 MNHEY, CDR2 SMNVEV (reference sequence). V dropped 8 bases and J dropped 4 bases, with 15 bases sitting between them. CDR3 length: 14 residues.

This TCR was sampled from a woman aged 55-70 years in good health. This chain uses TRBV27 with TRBJ2-1, with TRBD1 as a possible D gene (5 bases). The specimen sequenced was blood. The CDR3 protein is CASGSRQLYNEQFF. The CDR3 nucleotides are TGTGCCAGCGGCTCTAGACAGTTATACAATGAGCAGTTCTTC.